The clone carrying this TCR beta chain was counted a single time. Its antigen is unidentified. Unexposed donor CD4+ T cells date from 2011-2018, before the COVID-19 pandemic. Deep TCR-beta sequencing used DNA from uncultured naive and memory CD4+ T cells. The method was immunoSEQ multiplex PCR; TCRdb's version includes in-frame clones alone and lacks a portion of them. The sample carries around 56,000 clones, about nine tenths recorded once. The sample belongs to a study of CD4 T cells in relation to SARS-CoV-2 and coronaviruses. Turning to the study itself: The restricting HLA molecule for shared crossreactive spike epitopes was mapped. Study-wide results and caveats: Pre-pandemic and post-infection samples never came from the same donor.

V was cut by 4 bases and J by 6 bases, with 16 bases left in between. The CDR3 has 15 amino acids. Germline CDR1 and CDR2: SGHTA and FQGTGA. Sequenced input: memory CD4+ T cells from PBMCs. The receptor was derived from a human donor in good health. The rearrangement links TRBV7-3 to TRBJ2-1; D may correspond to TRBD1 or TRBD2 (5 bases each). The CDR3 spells CASSSRVRGPNEQFF. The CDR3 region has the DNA TGTGCCAGCAGCTCTAGGGTACGGGGACCCAATGAGCAGTTCTTC.